This T cell receptor beta chain was captured by sequencing in a study of OX40 agonist ivuxolimab in advanced cancers. Findings of the study overall: Averaged across samples, CD8+ T cells carried more expanded clones than CD4+ did.

Comment on this clone: What it binds is unknown.

The V end was cut by 6 bases, the J end by 8 bases, with 18 bases between. The length of the CDR3 is 14 residues. Germline CDR1 is MNHEY and CDR2 is SVGAGI. The data were produced by immunoSEQ multiplex PCR, yet TCRdb's version contains in-frame clones alone and is incomplete. The data show roughly 60,000 clones, 80% to 90% seen once. This clonotype originated in an adult with an advanced solid tumor such as melanoma, head and neck, liver or kidney cancer. This rearrangement joins TRBV6-5 to TRBJ2-3; D call uncertain. The material sequenced was CD4+ or CD8+ T cells sorted from blood, taken in a trial of the OX40 agonist ivuxolimab. CDR3 loop: CASSSPLRLGTQYF. The CDR3 bases are TGTGCCAGCAGCTCCCCCCTTAGGCTTGGTACGCAGTATTTT.